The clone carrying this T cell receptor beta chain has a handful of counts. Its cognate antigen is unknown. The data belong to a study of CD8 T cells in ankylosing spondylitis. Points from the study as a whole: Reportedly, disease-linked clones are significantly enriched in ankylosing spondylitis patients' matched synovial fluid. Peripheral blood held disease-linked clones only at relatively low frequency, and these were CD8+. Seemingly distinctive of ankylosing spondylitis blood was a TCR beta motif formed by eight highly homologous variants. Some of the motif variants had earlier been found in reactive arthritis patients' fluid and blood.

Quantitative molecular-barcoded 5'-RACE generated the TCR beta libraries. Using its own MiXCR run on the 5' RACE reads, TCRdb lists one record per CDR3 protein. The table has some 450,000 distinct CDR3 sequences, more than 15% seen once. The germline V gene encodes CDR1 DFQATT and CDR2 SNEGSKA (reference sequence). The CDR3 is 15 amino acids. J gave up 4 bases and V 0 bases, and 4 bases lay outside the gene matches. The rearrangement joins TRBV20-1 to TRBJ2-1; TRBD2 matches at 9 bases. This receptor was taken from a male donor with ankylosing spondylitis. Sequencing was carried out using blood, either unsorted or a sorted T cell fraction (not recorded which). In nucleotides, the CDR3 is TGCAGTGCTAGAGATCGACTAGCGGCATACAATGAGCAGTTCTTC. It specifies CSARDRLAAYNEQFF.